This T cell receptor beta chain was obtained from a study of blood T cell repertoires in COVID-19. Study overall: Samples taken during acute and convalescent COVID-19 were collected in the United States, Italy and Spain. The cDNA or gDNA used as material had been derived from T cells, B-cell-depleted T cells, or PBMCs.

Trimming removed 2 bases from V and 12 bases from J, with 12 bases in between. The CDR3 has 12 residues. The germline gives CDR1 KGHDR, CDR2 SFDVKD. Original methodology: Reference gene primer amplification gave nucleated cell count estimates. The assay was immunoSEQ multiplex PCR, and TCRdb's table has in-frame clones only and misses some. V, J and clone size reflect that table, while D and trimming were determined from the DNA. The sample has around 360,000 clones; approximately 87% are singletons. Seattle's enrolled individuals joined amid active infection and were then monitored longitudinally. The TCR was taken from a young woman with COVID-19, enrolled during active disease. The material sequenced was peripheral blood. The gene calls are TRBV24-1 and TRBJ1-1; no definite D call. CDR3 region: CATSDSDREPFF. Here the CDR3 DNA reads TGTGCCACCAGTGATTCCGACCGGGAGCCTTTCTTT.